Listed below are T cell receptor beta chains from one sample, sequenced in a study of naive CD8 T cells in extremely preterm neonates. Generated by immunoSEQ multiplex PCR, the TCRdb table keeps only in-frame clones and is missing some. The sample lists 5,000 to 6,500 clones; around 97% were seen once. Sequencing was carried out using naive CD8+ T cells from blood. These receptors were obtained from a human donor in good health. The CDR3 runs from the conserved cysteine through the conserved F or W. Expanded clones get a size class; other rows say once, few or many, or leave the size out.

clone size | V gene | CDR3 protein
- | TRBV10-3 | CAISRAGSDTGELFF
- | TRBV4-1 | CASSLRQRQNTEAFF
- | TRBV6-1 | CASQSVLQAGNTIYF
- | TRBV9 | CASSVVRGGGETQYF
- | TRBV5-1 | CASSWDRGQPQHF
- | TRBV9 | CASSVGAGTPLYGYTF
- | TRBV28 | CASTASGIQETQYF
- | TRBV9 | CASSVGAGAYNEQFF
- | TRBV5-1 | CASIPTGTGQETQYF
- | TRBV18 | CASSPDQAREQYF
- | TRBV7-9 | CASSPTSGGADTQYF
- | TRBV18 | CASSRTGTPNTGELFF
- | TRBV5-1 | CASSLAGLVYTQYF
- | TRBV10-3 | CAISGPGQGAGEQYF
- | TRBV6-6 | CASMRATTSYGYTF
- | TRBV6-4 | CASRTSAGSYEQYF
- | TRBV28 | CASSLGGIRGYTF
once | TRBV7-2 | CASSFRREGDNEQFF
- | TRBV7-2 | CASSGRQGRKEETQYF
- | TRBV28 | CASRTGKTPANYGYTF
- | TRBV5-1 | CASSPDRASSPLHF
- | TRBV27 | CASSLRAGGPSEQFF
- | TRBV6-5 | CASSYRDSSYNEQFF
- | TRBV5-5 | CASSFFRATSLSYEQYF
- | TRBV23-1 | CASDGHTNTGELFF
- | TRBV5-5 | CASSSPGLLNSPLHF
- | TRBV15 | CATSRGGDRFGGELFF
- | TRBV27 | CASSFRGGGSYEQYF
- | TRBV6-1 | CASSEAGQRGKLFF
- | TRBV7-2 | CASSTKTGGYGYTF
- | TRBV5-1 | CASRGSNSNMNTEAFF
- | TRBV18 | CASSPNRANQPQHF
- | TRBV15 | CATSRVKLADTGELFF
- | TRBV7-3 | CASSLSSRGLAGAYTDTQYF
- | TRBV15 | CATRKTGGGQPQHF
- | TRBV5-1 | CASSLESGNYGYTF
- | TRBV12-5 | CASGFTSKGEGGAYNEQFF
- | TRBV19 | CASSIDSANQPQHF
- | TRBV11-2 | CASSKIAGREDTEAFF
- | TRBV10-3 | CAISESSVGPAGHEQYF
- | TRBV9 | CASSAGYSNQPQHF
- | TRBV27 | CASSLWSSGAYNEQFF